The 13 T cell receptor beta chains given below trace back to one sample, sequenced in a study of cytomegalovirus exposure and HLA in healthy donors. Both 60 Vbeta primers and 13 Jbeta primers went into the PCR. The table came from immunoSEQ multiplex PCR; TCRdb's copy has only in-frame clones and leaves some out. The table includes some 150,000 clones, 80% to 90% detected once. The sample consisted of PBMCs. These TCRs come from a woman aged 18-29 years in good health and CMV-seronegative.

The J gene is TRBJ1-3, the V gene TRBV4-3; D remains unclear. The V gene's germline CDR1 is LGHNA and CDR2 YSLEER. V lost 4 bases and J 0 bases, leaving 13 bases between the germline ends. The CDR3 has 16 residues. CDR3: CASSLTRLTSGNTIYF. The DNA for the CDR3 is TGCGCCAGCAGCCTTACCCGACTTACCTCTGGAAACACCATATATTTT.

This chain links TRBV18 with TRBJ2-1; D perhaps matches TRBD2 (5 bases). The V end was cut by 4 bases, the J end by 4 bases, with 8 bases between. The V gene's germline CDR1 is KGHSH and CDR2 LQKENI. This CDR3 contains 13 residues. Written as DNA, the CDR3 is TGTGCCAGCTCACTAGGACTGTACAATGAGCAGTTCTTC. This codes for CASSLGLYNEQFF.

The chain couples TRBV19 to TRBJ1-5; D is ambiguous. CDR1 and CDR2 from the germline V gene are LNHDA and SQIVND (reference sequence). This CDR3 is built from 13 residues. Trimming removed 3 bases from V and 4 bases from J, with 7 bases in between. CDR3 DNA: TGTGCCAGTAGTATGAGCCGAAATCAGCCCCAGCATTTT. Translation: CASSMSRNQPQHF.

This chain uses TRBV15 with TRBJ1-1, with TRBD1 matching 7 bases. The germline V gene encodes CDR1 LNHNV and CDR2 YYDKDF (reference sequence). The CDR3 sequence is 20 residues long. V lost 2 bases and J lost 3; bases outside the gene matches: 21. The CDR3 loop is CATSRRDSRLSTLGDTEAFF. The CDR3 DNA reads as TGTGCCACCAGCAGAAGGGACAGTAGACTTTCTACCTTAGGGGACACTGAAGCTTTCTTT.

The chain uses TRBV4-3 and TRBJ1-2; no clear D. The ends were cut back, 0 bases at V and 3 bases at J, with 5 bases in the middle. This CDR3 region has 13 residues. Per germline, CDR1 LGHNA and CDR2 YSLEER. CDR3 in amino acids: CASSQDSHYGYTF. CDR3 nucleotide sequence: TGCGCCAGCAGCCAAGATAGCCACTATGGCTACACCTTC.

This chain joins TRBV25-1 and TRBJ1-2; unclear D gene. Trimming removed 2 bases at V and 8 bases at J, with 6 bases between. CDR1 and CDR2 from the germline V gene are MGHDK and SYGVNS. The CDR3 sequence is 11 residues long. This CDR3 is CASSEGRGYTF. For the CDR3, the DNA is TGTGCCAGCAGTGAAGGTAGAGGCTACACCTTC.

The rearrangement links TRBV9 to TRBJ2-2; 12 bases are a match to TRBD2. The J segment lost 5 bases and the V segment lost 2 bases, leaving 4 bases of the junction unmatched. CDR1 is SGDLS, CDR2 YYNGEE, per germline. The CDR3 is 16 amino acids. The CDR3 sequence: CASSVLAGGATGELFF. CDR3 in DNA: TGTGCCAGCAGCGTTCTAGCGGGAGGGGCGACCGGGGAGCTGTTTTTT.

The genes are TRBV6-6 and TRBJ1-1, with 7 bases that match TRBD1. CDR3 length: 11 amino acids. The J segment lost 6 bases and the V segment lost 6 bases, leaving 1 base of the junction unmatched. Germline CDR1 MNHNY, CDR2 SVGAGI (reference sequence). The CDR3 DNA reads TGTGCCAGCAGCAGGGGGGCTGAAGCTTTCTTT. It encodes CASSRGAEAFF.

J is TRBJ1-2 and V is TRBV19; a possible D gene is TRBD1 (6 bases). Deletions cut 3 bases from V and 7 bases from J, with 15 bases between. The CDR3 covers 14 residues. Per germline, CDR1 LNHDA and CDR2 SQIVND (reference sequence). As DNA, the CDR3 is TGTGCCAGTAGTATTGTCGGGGGGCCACGTGGCTACACCTTC. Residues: CASSIVGGPRGYTF.

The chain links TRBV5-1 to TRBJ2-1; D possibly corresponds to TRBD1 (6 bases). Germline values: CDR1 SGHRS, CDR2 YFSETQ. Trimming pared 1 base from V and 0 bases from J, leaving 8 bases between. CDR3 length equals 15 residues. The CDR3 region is CASSLSDSSYNEQFF. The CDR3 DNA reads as TGCGCCAGCAGCTTGTCGGACAGCTCCTACAATGAGCAGTTCTTC.

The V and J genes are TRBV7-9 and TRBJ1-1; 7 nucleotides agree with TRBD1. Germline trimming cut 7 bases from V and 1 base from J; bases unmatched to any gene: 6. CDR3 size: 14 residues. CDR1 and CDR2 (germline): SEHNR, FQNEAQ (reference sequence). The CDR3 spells CASNQQGPNTEAFF. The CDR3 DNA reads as TGTGCCAGCAACCAACAGGGGCCGAACACTGAAGCTTTCTTT.

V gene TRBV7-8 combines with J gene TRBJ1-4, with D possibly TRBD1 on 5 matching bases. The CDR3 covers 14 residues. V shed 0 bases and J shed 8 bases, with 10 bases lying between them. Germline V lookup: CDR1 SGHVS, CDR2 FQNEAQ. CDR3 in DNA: TGTGCCAGCAGCTTAGCGGGCCGACAGGAAAAACTGTTTTTT. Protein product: CASSLAGRQEKLFF.

The CDR3 protein is CASSYPTGNYNEQFF. DNA for the CDR3: TGTGCCAGCAGTTACCCCACAGGGAATTACAATGAGCAGTTCTTC. The gene calls are TRBV6-5 and TRBJ2-1, with D perhaps matching TRBD1 (6 bases). Germline lookup yields CDR1 MNHEY and CDR2 SVGAGI. The CDR3 is 15 residues long. V was clipped by 2 bases and J by 4 bases, with 12 bases between them.